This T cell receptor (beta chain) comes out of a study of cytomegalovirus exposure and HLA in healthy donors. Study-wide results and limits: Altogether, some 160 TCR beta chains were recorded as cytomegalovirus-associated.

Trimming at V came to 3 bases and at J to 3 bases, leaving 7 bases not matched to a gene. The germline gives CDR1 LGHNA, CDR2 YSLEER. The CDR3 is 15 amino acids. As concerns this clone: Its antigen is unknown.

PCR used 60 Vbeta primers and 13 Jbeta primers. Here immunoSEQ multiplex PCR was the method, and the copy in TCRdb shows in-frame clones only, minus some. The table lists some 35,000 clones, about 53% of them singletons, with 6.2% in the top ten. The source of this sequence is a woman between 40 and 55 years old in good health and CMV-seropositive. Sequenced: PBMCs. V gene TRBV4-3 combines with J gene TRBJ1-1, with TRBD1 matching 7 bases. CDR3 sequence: CASSHLRGQHTEAFF. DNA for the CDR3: TGCGCCAGCAGCCACCTGAGGGGACAGCACACTGAAGCTTTCTTT.